The clone carrying this T cell receptor (beta chain) was seen only once. These donors, healthy bone marrow donors, were studied. This specimen comes from a study of cytomegalovirus exposure and HLA in healthy donors. Vbeta (60) and Jbeta (13) primers were used in the PCR. In the authors' workflow: Later work found 74 million or so unique TCR beta chains, with roughly 11 million shared. TCRdb's table, derived via immunoSEQ multiplex PCR, lists solely in-frame clones and lacks some. The V and J calls and clone size were taken over from that table, and D and trimming were inferred from the DNA. This sample carries roughly 95,000 clones, roughly four fifths of them seen once, and the ten largest clones take around 3.7%. This CDR3 region has 15 residues. With 6 bases removed from V and 9 bases from J, the gap between germline ends came to 19 bases. Germline assignment: CDR1 SGHNT and CDR2 YYREEE (reference sequence).

The J gene is TRBJ1-6, the V gene TRBV5-4, with D tentatively TRBD1 (5 bases). This TCR was recovered from a man aged 25-45 years in good health and CMV-seropositive. The material sequenced was PBMCs. The CDR3 here is CASKTDFQGGSPLHF. The CDR3 DNA follows: TGTGCCAGCAAGACTGACTTCCAGGGCGGTTCACCCCTCCACTTT.